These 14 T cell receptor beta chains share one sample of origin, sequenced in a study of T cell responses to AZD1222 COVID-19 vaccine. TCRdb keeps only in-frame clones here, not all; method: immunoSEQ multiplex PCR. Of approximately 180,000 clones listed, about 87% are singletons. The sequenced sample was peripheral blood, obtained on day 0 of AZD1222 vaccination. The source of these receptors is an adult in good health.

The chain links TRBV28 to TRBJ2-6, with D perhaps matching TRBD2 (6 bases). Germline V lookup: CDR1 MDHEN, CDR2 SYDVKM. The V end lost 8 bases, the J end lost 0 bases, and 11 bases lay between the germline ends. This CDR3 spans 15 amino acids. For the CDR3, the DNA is TGTGCCAGCTCATCCGGGGGCTCTGGGGCCAACGTCCTGACTTTC. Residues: CASSSGGSGANVLTF.

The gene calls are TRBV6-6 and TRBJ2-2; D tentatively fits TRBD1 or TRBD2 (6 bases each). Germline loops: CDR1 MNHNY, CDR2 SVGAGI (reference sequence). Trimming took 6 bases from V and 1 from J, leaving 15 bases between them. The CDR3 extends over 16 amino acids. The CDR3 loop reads CASSPPRGQNTGELFF. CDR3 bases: TGTGCCAGCAGCCCCCCGCGGGGACAGAACACCGGGGAGCTGTTTTTT.

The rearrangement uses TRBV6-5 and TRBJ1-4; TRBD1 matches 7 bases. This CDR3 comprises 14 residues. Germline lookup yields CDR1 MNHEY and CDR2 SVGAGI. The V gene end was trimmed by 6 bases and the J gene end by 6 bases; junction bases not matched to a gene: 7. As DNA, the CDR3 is TGTGCCAGCAGCCCAGGGACAGAACATGAAAAACTGTTTTTT. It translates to CASSPGTEHEKLFF.

DNA of the CDR3: TGTGCCTGGAGCCGACAAATCGATACTGAAGCTTTCTTT. This gives the protein CAWSRQIDTEAFF. The J gene is TRBJ1-1, the V gene TRBV30; no firm D call. The CDR3 is made up of 13 amino acids. Trimming took 3 bases from V and 5 from J, leaving 13 bases between them. Germline assignment: CDR1 GTSNPN and CDR2 SVGIG (reference sequence).

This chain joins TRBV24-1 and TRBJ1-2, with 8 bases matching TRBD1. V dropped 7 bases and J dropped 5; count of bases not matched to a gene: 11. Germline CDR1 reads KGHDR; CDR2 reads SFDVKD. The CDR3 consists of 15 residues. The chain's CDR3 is CATRDPGGLRYGYTF. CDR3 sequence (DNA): TGTGCCACCAGGGACCCAGGGGGCTTAAGATATGGCTACACCTTC.

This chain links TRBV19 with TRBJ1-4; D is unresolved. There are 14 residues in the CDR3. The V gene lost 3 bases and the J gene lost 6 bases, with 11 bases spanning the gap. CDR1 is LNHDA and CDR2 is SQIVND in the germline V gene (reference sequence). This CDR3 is CASSIGRTDEKLFF. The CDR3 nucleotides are TGTGCCAGTAGTATTGGACGGACTGATGAAAAACTGTTTTTT.

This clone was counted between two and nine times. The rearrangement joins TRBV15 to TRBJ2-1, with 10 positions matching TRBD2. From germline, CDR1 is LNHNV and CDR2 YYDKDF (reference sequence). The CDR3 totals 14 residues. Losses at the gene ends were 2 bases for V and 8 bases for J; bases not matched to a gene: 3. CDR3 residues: CATSRLAGDDEQFF. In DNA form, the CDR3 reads TGTGCCACCAGCAGACTAGCGGGAGATGATGAGCAGTTCTTC.

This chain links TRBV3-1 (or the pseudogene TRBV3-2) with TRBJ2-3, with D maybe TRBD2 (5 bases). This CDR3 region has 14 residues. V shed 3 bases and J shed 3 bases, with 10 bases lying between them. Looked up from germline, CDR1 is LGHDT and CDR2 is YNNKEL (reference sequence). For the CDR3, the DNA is TGTGCCAGCAGCCAGCAACTAGGAACAGATACGCAGTATTTT. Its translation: CASSQQLGTDTQYF.

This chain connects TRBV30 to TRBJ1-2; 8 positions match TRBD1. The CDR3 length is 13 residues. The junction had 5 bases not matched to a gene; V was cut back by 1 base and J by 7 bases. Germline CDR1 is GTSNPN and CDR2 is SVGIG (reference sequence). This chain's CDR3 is CAWSGQGIGGYTF. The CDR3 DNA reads TGTGCCTGGAGTGGACAGGGGATTGGTGGCTACACCTTC.

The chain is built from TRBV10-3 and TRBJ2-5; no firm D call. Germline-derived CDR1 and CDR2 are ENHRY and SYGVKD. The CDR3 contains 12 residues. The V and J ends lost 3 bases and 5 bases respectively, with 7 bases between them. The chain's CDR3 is CAISDRPETQYF. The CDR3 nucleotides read TGTGCCATCAGTGACAGACCCGAGACCCAGTACTTC.

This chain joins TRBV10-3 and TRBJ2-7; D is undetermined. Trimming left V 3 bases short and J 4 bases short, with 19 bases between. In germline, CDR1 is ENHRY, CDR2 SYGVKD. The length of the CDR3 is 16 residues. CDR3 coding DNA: TGTGCCATCAGTGACCTAAGAGAGGATAGGTGGTACGAGCAGTACTTC. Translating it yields CAISDLREDRWYEQYF.

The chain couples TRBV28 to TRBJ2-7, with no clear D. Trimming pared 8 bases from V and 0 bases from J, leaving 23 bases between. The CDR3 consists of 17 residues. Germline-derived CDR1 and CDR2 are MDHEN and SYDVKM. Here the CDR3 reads CASRPRLSVKRSYEQYF. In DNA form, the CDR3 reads TGTGCCAGCCGCCCGCGATTGAGCGTCAAACGCTCCTACGAGCAGTACTTC.

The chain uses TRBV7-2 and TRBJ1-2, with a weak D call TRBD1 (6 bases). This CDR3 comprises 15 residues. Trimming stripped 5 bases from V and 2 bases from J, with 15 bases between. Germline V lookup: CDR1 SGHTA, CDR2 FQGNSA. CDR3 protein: CASSPGLTGNYGYTF. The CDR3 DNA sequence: TGTGCCAGCAGCCCGGGACTTACAGGGAACTATGGCTACACCTTC.

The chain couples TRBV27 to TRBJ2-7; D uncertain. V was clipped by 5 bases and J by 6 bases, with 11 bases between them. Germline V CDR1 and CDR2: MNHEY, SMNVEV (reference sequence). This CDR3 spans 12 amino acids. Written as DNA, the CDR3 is TGTGCCAGCAGTCACCCGTTCAGCGAGCAGTACTTC. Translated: CASSHPFSEQYF.